This entry lists 22 T cell receptor beta chains sequenced from one sample in a study of blood T cell repertoires in COVID-19. Generated by immunoSEQ multiplex PCR, the TCRdb table keeps only in-frame clones and is missing some. The table includes around 140,000 clones, about 80% detected once. The sequencing input was PBMCs or T cells enriched from blood (not recorded which). The receptors derive from a man aged 40-55 years with acute COVID-19.

This chain links TRBV4-2 with TRBJ2-3, with 7 bases matching TRBD1. The CDR3 runs to 15 residues. V shed 5 bases and J 4 bases; nucleotides not matched to a gene: 9. Germline CDR1 is LGHNA and CDR2 is YNFKEQ. CDR3 in amino acids: CASSTRQGVADTQYF. The CDR3 coding sequence is TGTGCCAGCAGCACCCGACAGGGTGTCGCAGATACGCAGTATTTT.

This chain joins TRBV11-1 and TRBJ2-7; 8 positions match TRBD1. Losses at the gene ends were 5 bases for V and 0 bases for J; bases not matched to a gene: 6. The CDR3 spans 15 residues. Germline V CDR1 and CDR2: SGHAT, FQDESV (reference sequence). CDR3 sequence: CASSEGGQGSYEQYF. In nucleotides, the CDR3 is TGTGCCAGCAGCGAAGGCGGACAGGGCTCCTACGAGCAGTACTTC.

The V and J genes are TRBV7-8 and TRBJ1-1; 7 bases match TRBD1. Losses at the gene ends were 7 bases for V and 5 bases for J; bases not matched to a gene: 7. Germline V gene data show CDR1 as SGHVS and CDR2 as FQNEAQ. The CDR3 loop spans 13 amino acids. Here the CDR3 DNA reads TGTGCCAGCACCGCGACAGGGCAAACTGAAGCTTTCTTT. Its translation: CASTATGQTEAFF.

This chain joins TRBV6-5 and TRBJ1-5, with 9 bases fitting TRBD1. Losses at the gene ends were 2 bases for V and 7 bases for J; bases not matched to a gene: 6. Germline V lookup: CDR1 MNHEY, CDR2 SVGAGI. This CDR3 is 15 amino acids long. This CDR3 is CASSYAPGQGQPQHF. In DNA form, the CDR3 reads TGTGCCAGCAGTTACGCACCGGGACAGGGCCAGCCCCAGCATTTT.

The chain recombines TRBV12-3 or TRBV12-4 with TRBJ2-7, with D perhaps TRBD1 (6 bases). Trimming stripped 1 base from V and 5 bases from J, with 9 bases between. CDR3 size: 13 residues. The DNA of the CDR3 is TGTGCCAGCAGTTTAGGCAGGGGCCACGAGCAGTACTTC. Translation: CASSLGRGHEQYF.

The rearrangement joins TRBV24-1 to TRBJ2-1; 10 nucleotides match TRBD1. J lost 6 bases, V lost 4 bases, and 5 bases had no gene match. CDR1 and CDR2 from the germline V gene are KGHDR and SFDVKD. CDR3 length: 15 amino acids. CDR3 loop: CATSDPGQGTNEQFF. The CDR3 DNA sequence: TGTGCCACCAGTGACCCGGGACAGGGGACCAATGAGCAGTTCTTC.

The chain recombines TRBV24-1 with TRBJ2-6; D is perhaps TRBD2 (5 bases). Germline values: CDR1 KGHDR, CDR2 SFDVKD. This CDR3 contains 16 residues. Trimming cost V 2 bases and J 2 bases, with 9 bases left between them. The CDR3: CATSDSKGAGANVLTF. CDR3 nucleotide sequence: TGTGCCACCAGTGATTCTAAGGGAGCTGGGGCCAACGTCCTGACTTTC.

To note about this clone: In the same sample, other DNA sequences code for this CDR3. This chain connects TRBV30 to TRBJ1-3; D uncertain. The CDR3 covers 13 residues. The V gene's germline CDR1 is GTSNPN and CDR2 SVGIG (reference sequence). The ends were cut back, 4 bases at V and 0 bases at J, with 7 bases in the middle. DNA for the CDR3: TGTGCCTGGACCCGAGACTCTGGAAACACCATATATTTT. The encoded protein is CAWTRDSGNTIYF.

This chain links TRBV28 with TRBJ2-1; 7 bases agree with TRBD1. The V segment lost 5 bases and the J segment 13 bases; nucleotides outside the gene matches: 8. Germline CDR1 and CDR2: MDHEN and SYDVKM. The CDR3 contains 12 residues. The CDR3 bases are TGTGCCAGCAGTCATCGACAGGGAGAACAGTTCTTC. This translates into CASSHRQGEQFF.

The sample holds a few counts of this clone. The chain employs TRBV6-2 or TRBV6-3 and TRBJ2-7; 7 nucleotides line up with TRBD1. Looked up from germline, CDR1 is MNHEY and CDR2 is SVGEGT. The CDR3 runs to 14 residues. The V and J ends lost 5 bases and 5 bases, in that order; junction bases with no gene match: 9. CDR3: CASSPGTEQDEQYF. CDR3 DNA sequence: TGTGCCAGCAGTCCCGGGACAGAACAGGACGAGCAGTACTTC.

The V gene is TRBV3-1 (or the pseudogene TRBV3-2), the J gene TRBJ2-1; the D is unclear. V was clipped by 0 bases and J by 4 bases, with 10 bases between them. The germline CDR1 and CDR2 sequences are LGHDT and YNNKEL (reference sequence). The length of the CDR3 is 15 residues. The CDR3 loop is CASSQDILSYNEQFF. CDR3 sequence (DNA): TGTGCCAGCAGCCAAGATATCCTATCGTACAATGAGCAGTTCTTC.

V gene TRBV27 combines with J gene TRBJ2-5; 8 bases are a match to TRBD2. V lost 7 bases, J lost 1 base, and 8 bases stayed unmatched. The CDR3 sequence is 15 residues long. Germline CDR1 MNHEY, CDR2 SMNVEV (reference sequence). CDR3: CASKGLGGGQETQYF. The DNA of the CDR3 is TGTGCCAGCAAGGGACTAGGAGGGGGCCAAGAGACCCAGTACTTC.

This clone has just a few counts. This chain connects TRBV9 to TRBJ2-1; a weak D match, TRBD2 (6 bases). The germline V gene has CDR1 SGDLS and CDR2 YYNGEE. The V gene lost 4 bases and the J gene lost 5 bases, with 19 bases spanning the gap. The CDR3 is 16 amino acids. CDR3 sequence (DNA): TGTGCCAGCAGCCCCCGACTAGAAGCGTGGAACAATGAGCAGTTCTTC. Its protein product is CASSPRLEAWNNEQFF.

The chain links TRBV18 to TRBJ1-3; D is uncertain. This CDR3 region has 15 residues. Germline V lookup: CDR1 KGHSH, CDR2 LQKENI. Deletions cut 3 bases from V and 0 bases from J, with 9 bases between. CDR3 residues: CASSPGRDSGNTIYF. The CDR3 DNA follows: TGTGCCAGCTCACCTGGGAGGGACTCTGGAAACACCATATATTTT. Supplemented by reference TRBV18 and TRBJ1-3, the full variable domain reads NAGVMQNPRHLVRRRGQEARLRCSPMKGHSHVYWYRQLPEEGLKFMVYLQKENIIDESGMPKERFSAEFPKEGPSILRIQQVVRGDSAAYFCASSPGRDSGNTIYFGEGSWLTVV.

The V and J genes are TRBV3-1 (or the pseudogene TRBV3-2) and TRBJ2-7; TRBD2 might be the D (5 bases). The germline V and J ends were trimmed by 0 bases and 6 bases, with 18 bases remaining between them. The CDR3 extends over 16 amino acids. Germline V gene data show CDR1 as LGHDT and CDR2 as YNNKEL (reference sequence). The CDR3: CASSQDRGRRSSEQYF. The CDR3 nucleotides are TGTGCCAGCAGCCAAGATCGGGGTAGGAGGAGCTCCGAGCAGTACTTC.

The chain carries TRBV4-1 and TRBJ2-3; 8 bases are a match to TRBD1. Germline CDR1 MGHRA, CDR2 YSYEKL. The junction had 2 bases not matched to a gene; V was cut back by 1 base and J by 2 bases. The CDR3 has 15 residues. CDR3: CASSQGTGSTDTQYF. CDR3 in DNA: TGCGCCAGCAGCCAAGGGACAGGGTCCACAGATACGCAGTATTTT.

This chain connects TRBV3-1 (or the pseudogene TRBV3-2) to TRBJ1-2, with D perhaps matching TRBD1 (5 bases). This CDR3 has 15 residues. V was trimmed by 4 bases and J by 4 bases, leaving 16 bases between them. Germline values: CDR1 LGHDT, CDR2 YNNKEL (reference sequence). CDR3 DNA: TGTGCCAGCAGCCCCCGTGGGGCTGGATTCTATGGCTACACCTTC. It translates to CASSPRGAGFYGYTF.

The J gene is TRBJ1-2, the V gene TRBV7-9, with TRBD1 identical over 7 bases. The CDR3 totals 15 residues. CDR1 and CDR2 (germline): SEHNR, FQNEAQ (reference sequence). V gave up 6 bases and J gave up 6 bases; unmatched junction bases: 13. The CDR3 sequence is CASSFAGTVLHGYTF. In DNA, the CDR3 is TGTGCCAGCAGTTTTGCCGGGACAGTCCTCCATGGCTACACCTTC.

This clone was counted between two and nine times. In DNA, the CDR3 is TGTGCCAGCAGCGCCCACGGACAGGGACATTCACCCCTCCACTTT. Protein sequence: CASSAHGQGHSPLHF. V usage is TRBV9 and J usage is TRBJ1-6; the match to TRBD1 covers 8 bases. The CDR3 is 15 residues long. The V gene end was trimmed by 3 bases and the J gene end by 8 bases; junction bases not matched to a gene: 7. The germline gives CDR1 SGDLS, CDR2 YYNGEE.

This clone was seen a single time. V gene TRBV6-7 combines with J gene TRBJ2-7, with 10 bases fitting TRBD2. TRBV6-7 qualifies as an ORF whose function is uncertain. J was trimmed by 7 bases and V by 7 bases; bases with no gene match: 25. The CDR3 is 19 residues long. The DNA for the CDR3 is TGTGCCAGCACCTCATTGAGGGGCCTAGCGGGGGTCAAGCCGAGGGAGCAGTACTTC. Protein sequence: CASTSLRGLAGVKPREQYF.

The V gene is TRBV5-5, the J gene TRBJ1-6, with no clear D. The ends were cut back, 0 bases at V and 5 bases at J, with 6 bases in the middle. This CDR3 has 14 residues. Germline CDR1 is SGHKS and CDR2 is YYEKEE (reference sequence). The CDR3 DNA is TGTGCCAGCAGCTTGGCAACAGATAATTCACCCCTCCACTTT. This gives the protein CASSLATDNSPLHF.

The table lists this clone with a count of one. The chain uses TRBV6-5 and TRBJ2-5; 11 bases align to TRBD2. Per germline, CDR1 MNHEY and CDR2 SVGAGI. There are 14 residues in the CDR3. V lost 7 bases, J lost 4 bases, and 5 bases stayed unmatched. CDR3 nucleotides: TGTGCCAGCACCCTAGCGGGAGGAGGAGAGACCCAGTACTTC. Its protein product is CASTLAGGGETQYF.